What follows describes a single TCR beta chain. The antigen is not known. The record originates from a study of T cell responses to AZD1222 COVID-19 vaccine. For the study at large: Analyses pooled second doses at about 4 or about 12 weeks. General study results and limits: Two doses of AZD1222 preceded a rise in Spike-specific TCR breadth and depth. Clonal diversity was possibly underestimated, and the donors were mostly white British, with more females. Baseline seropositivity characterized only a handful of AZD1222 recipients.

The germline V and J ends were trimmed by 8 bases and 3 bases, with 14 bases remaining between them. Germline V gives CDR1 MNHNY, CDR2 SVGAGI (reference sequence). CDR3 length: 14 residues. The repertoire was sequenced with immunoSEQ multiplex PCR; TCRdb's copy has only in-frame clones and lacks some. Counted here are fewer than 120,000 clones, around 90% occurring once; the ten biggest clones make up over 1.5%. Specimen: peripheral blood, collected on day 0 of AZD1222 vaccination. The receptor's source is an adult in good health. The chain uses TRBV6-6 and TRBJ1-5, with D perhaps matching TRBD1 (5 bases). CDR3 bases: TGTGCCAGCGGCCGGCAGGGCCCCAATCAGCCCCAGCATTTT. Its protein is CASGRQGPNQPQHF.